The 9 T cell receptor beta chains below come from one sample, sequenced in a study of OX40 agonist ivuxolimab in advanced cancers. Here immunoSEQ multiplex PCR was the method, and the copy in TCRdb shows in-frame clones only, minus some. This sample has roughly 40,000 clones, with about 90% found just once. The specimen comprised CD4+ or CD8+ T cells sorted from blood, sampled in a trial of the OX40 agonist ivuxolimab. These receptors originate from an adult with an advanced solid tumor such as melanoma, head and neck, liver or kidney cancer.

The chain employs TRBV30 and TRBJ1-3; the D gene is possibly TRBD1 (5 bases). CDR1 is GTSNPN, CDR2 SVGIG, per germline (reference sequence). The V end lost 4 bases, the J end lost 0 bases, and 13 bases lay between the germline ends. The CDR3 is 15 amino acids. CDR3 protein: CAWTNRINSGNTIYF. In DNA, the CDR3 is TGTGCCTGGACTAACAGGATAAACTCTGGAAACACCATATATTTT.

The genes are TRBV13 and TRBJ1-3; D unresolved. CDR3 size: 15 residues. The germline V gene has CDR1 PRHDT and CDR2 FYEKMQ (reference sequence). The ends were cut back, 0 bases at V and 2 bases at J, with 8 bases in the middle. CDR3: CASSLGREPGNTIYF. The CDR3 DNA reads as TGTGCCAGCAGCTTAGGGAGGGAACCTGGAAACACCATATATTTT.

CDR3 in DNA: TGTGCCAGTACCTACGGTGGGGAGGATACGCAGTATTTT. This gives the protein CASTYGGEDTQYF. The chain carries TRBV19 and TRBJ2-3; possible D gene TRBD2, 5 bases. Deletions cut 7 bases from V and 6 bases from J, with 14 bases between. This CDR3 is built from 13 residues. The germline V gene encodes CDR1 LNHDA and CDR2 SQIVND (reference sequence).

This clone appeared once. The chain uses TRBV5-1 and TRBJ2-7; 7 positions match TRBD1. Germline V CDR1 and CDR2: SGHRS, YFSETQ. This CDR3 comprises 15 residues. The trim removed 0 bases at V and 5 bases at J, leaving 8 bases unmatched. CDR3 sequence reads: CASSLGRGLINEQYF. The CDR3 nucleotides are TGCGCCAGCAGCTTGGGTAGGGGGCTTATCAACGAGCAGTACTTC.

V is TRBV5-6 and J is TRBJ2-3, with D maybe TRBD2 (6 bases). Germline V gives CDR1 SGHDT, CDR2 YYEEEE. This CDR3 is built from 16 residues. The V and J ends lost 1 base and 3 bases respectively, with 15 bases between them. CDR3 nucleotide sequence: TGTGCCAGCAGCTTGTTAGCGGAACACTCGACAGATACGCAGTATTTT. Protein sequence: CASSLLAEHSTDTQYF.

DNA of the CDR3: TGTGCCAGCAGTTTCGAACTTGCTGGGGCCAACGTCCTGACTTTC. Translation gives CASSFELAGANVLTF. This chain joins TRBV28 and TRBJ2-6; D not resolved. Per the germline V gene, CDR1 is MDHEN and CDR2 is SYDVKM. The CDR3 has 15 residues. Trimming pared 3 bases from V and 2 bases from J, leaving 8 bases between.

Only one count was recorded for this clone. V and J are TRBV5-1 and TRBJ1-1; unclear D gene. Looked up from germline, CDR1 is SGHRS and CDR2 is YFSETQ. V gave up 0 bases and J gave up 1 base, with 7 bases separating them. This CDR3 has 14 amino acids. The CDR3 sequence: CASSLDTTNTEAFF. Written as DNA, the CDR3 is TGCGCCAGCAGCTTGGATACAACGAACACTGAAGCTTTCTTT. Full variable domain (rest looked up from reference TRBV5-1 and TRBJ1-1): KAGVTQTPRYLIKTRGQQVTLSCSPISGHRSVSWYQQTPGQGLQFLFEYFSETQRNKGNFPGRFSGRQFSNSRSEMNVSTLELGDSALYLCASSLDTTNTEAFFGQGTRLTVV.

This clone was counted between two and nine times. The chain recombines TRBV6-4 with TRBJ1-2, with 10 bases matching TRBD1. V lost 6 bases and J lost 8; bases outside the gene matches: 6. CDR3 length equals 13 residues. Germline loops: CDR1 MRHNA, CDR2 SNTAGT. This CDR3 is CASSDRGRDGYTF. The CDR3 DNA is TGTGCCAGCAGCGACAGGGGGCGCGACGGCTACACCTTC.

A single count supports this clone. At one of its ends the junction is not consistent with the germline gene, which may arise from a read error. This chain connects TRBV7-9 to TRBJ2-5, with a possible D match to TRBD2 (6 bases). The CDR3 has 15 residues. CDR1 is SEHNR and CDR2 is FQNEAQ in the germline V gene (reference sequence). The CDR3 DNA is TGTGCCAGCAGCTCCCCCCTGCGGGACCAAAAGACCCAGTACTTC. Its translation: CASSSPLRDQKTQYF.